These T cell receptor beta chains were read from a single sample in a study of cytomegalovirus exposure and HLA in healthy donors. The protocol was immunoSEQ multiplex PCR, while the TCRdb copy is restricted to in-frame clones and leaves out a portion. This sample carries about 94,000 clones, roughly three quarters of them seen once, and the ten largest clones take roughly 3.8%. The sequencing sample was made of PBMCs. These receptors all stem from a woman aged 40 to 55 in good health and CMV-seronegative. The CDR3 runs from the conserved cysteine through the conserved F or W. Fields, in order: D gene, J gene, V gene, clone size, CDR3 protein, CDR3 DNA. A D gene is named only where the DNA matches it firmly. A clone size is listed for some rows: how often the clone was seen (once, few, many), or a class if it is expanded.

>.|TRBJ1-1|TRBV19|.
CASSPTGLNTEAFF
TGTGCCAGTAGTCCGACAGGACTGAACACTGAAGCTTTCTTT
>.|TRBJ1-1|TRBV7-2|.
CASSFQLPNTEAFF
TGTGCCAGCAGCTTTCAACTCCCGAACACTGAAGCTTTCTTT
>.|TRBJ2-2|TRBV4-3|.
CASSQDVVTGELFF
TGCGCCAGCAGCCAAGATGTAGTAACCGGGGAGCTGTTTTTT
>TRBD1|TRBJ1-1|TRBV2|few
CASRRTGGEAFF
TGTGCCAGCAGGAGGACAGGGGGTGAAGCTTTCTTT
>.|TRBJ1-2|TRBV25-1|.
CASSPPEGGTYGYTF
TGTGCCAGCAGTCCCCCTGAGGGGGGGACCTATGGCTACACCTTC
>.|TRBJ2-3|TRBV7-6|.
CASVGGNGMVTYTQYF
TGTGCCAGCGTTGGGGGGAATGGAATGGTTACATATACGCAGTATTTT
>.|TRBJ2-3|TRBV27|.
CASSFGVGSPDTQYF
TGTGCCAGCAGTTTCGGAGTAGGCAGTCCAGATACGCAGTATTTT
>.|TRBJ1-1|TRBV19|.
CASSTGLAVDTEAFF
TGTGCCAGTAGCACCGGACTAGCTGTGGACACTGAAGCTTTCTTT
>.|TRBJ1-5|TRBV6-5|.
CASSRGGNGDQPQHF
TGTGCCAGCAGTCGTGGCGGGAACGGGGATCAGCCCCAGCATTTT
>.|TRBJ1-2|TRBV2|.
CASRDSGYTF
TGTGCCAGCAGAGACAGTGGCTACACCTTC
>TRBD1|TRBJ2-5|TRBV14|.
CASSQDRDRIMTQYF
TGTGCCAGCAGCCAGGACCGGGACAGGATAATGACCCAGTACTTC
>.|TRBJ2-5|TRBV2|.
CASGAEETQYF
TGTGCCAGCGGAGCGGAGGAGACCCAGTACTTC
>.|TRBJ1-1|TRBV29-1|.
CSVESRGWDTEAFF
TGCAGCGTTGAAAGTAGGGGATGGGACACTGAAGCTTTCTTT
>.|TRBJ1-2|TRBV29-1|.
CSALQGSNYGYTF
TGCAGCGCACTACAGGGATCTAACTATGGCTACACCTTC
>TRBD2|TRBJ2-3|TRBV6-1|.
CASTGGHLFTDTQYF
TGTGCCAGCACGGGGGGGCATCTTTTTACAGATACGCAGTATTTT
>.|TRBJ2-4|TRBV4-1|.
CASSLGQGGNIQYF
TGCGCCAGCAGCCTCGGACAGGGAGGGAACATTCAGTACTTC
>.|TRBJ1-2|TRBV7-2|.
CASSSQTGYGYGYTF
TGTGCCAGCAGCTCCCAGACCGGGTACGGCTATGGCTACACCTTC
>.|TRBJ2-1|TRBV11-2|few
CASSLTGESSYNEQFF
TGTGCCAGCAGCTTAACGGGGGAGAGCTCCTACAATGAGCAGTTCTTC
>TRBD1|TRBJ1-1|TRBV30|once
CAWKLLFLDREAEAFF
TGTGCCTGGAAACTCCTATTCCTAGACAGGGAGGCTGAAGCTTTCTTT
>TRBD2|TRBJ2-1|TRBV7-3|.
CASSSSRGGAEAEQFF
TGTGCCAGCAGCTCCTCCCGCGGGGGGGCTGAGGCTGAGCAGTTCTTC
>.|TRBJ2-7|TRBV7-2|.
CASSQRYEQYF
TGTGCCAGCAGCCAGAGGTACGAGCAGTACTTC
>.|TRBJ1-2|TRBV7-9|.
CASSPFRYGYTF
TGTGCCAGCAGCCCTTTCCGCTATGGCTACACCTTC
>TRBD1|TRBJ2-2|TRBV5-1|.
CASSSLSRGQGYTGELFF
TGCGCCAGCAGCTCGCTATCCCGGGGACAGGGGTACACCGGGGAGCTGTTTTTT